This T cell receptor beta chain was documented in a study of cytomegalovirus exposure and HLA in healthy donors. Germline V lookup: CDR1 SGHVS, CDR2 FQNEAQ. The CDR3 loop spans 17 amino acids. With V trimmed by 2 bases and J by 6 bases, 16 bases remained unmatched. The donors belonged to the approximately 120-subject validation cohort, separate from the roughly 650-subject first cohort. The repertoire was sequenced with immunoSEQ multiplex PCR; TCRdb's copy has only in-frame clones and lacks some. The sample lists approximately 71,000 clones; about 91% were seen once. The sample consisted of PBMCs. This chain links TRBV7-8 with TRBJ2-7, with TRBD2 matching 7 bases. The TCR originated in a man between 18 and 35 years old in good health and CMV-seronegative. For the CDR3, the DNA is TGTGCCAGCAGCTTACTTCGCGGGGGTAGACAAGGTAGCGAGCAGTACTTC. The encoded protein is CASSLLRGGRQGSEQYF. Full variable domain (outside the CDR3, taken from reference TRBV7-8 and TRBJ2-7): GAGVSQSPRYKVAKRGQDVALRCDPISGHVSLFWYQQALGQGPEFLTYFQNEAQLDKSGLPSDRFFAERPEGSVSTLKIQRTQQEDSAVYLCASSLLRGGRQGSEQYFGPGTRLTVT.